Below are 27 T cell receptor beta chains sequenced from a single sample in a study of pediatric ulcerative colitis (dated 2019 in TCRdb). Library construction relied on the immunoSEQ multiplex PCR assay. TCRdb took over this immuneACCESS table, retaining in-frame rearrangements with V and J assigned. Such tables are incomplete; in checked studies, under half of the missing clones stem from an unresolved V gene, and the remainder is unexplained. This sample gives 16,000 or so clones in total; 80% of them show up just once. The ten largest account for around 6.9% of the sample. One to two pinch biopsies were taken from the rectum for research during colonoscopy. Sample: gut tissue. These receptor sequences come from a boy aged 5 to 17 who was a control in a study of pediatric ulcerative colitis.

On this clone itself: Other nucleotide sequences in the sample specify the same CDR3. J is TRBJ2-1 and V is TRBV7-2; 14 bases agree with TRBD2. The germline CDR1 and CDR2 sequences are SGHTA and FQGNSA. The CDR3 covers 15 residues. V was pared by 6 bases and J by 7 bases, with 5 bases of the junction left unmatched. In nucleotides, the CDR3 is TGTGCCAGCAGTACGGGACTAGCGGGAGTTAATGAGCAGTTCTTC. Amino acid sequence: CASSTGLAGVNEQFF.

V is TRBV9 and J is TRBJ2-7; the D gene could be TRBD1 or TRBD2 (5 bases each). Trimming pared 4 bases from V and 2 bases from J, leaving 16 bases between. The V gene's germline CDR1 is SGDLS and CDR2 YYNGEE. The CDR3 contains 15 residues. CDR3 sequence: CASSPYPGPTYEQYF. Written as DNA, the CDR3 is TGTGCCAGCAGCCCCTACCCGGGGCCGACCTACGAGCAGTACTTC. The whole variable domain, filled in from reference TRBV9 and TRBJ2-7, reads DSGVTQTPKHLITATGQRVTLRCSPRSGDLSVYWYQQSLDQGLQFLIQYYNGEERAKGNILERFSAQQFPDLHSELNLSSLELGDSALYFCASSPYPGPTYEQYFGPGTRLTVT.

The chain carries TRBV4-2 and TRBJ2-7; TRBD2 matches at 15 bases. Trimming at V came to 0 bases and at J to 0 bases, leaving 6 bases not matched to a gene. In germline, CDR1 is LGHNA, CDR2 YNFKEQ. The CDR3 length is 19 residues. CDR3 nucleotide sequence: TGTGCCAGCAGCCAAGAATGGACTAGCGGGGGGGTTAGCTCCTACGAGCAGTACTTC. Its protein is CASSQEWTSGGVSSYEQYF.

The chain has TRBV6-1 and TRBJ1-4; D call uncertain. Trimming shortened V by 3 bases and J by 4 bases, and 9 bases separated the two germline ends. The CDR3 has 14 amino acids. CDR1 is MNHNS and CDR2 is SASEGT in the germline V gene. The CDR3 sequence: CASSDIRFNEKLFF. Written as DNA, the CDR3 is TGTGCCAGCAGTGATATCCGTTTTAATGAAAAACTGTTTTTT.

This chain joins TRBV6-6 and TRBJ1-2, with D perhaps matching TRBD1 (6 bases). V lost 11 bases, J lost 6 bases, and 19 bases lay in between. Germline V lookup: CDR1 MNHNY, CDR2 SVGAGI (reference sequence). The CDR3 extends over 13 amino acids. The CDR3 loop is CAVTGRSQNGYTF. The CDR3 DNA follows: TGTGCCGTTACAGGGAGATCGCAGAATGGCTACACCTTC.

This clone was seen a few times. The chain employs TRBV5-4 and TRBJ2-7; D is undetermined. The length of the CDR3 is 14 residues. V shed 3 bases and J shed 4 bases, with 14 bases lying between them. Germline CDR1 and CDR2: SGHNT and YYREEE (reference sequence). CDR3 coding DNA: TGTGCCAGCAGCTCCAAAACCGGGTCGTACGAGCAGTACTTC. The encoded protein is CASSSKTGSYEQYF.

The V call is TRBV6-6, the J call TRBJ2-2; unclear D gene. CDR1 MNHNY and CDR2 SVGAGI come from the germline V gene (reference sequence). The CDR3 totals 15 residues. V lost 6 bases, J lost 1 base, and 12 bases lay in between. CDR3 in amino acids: CASSRETKNTGELFF. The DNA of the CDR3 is TGTGCCAGCAGCCGAGAAACAAAGAACACCGGGGAGCTGTTTTTT.

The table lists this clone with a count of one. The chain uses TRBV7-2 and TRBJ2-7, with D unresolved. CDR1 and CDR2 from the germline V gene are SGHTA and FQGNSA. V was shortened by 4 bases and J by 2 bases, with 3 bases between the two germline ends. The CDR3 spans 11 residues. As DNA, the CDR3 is TGTGCCAGCAGCTCTACCTACGAGCAGTACTTC. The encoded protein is CASSSTYEQYF.

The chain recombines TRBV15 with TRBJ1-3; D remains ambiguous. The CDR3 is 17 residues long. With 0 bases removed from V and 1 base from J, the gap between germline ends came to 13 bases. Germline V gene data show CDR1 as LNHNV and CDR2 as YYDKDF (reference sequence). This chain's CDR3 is CATSRDPVGGSGNTIYF. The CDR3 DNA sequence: TGTGCCACCAGCAGAGACCCGGTTGGAGGGTCTGGAAACACCATATATTTT.

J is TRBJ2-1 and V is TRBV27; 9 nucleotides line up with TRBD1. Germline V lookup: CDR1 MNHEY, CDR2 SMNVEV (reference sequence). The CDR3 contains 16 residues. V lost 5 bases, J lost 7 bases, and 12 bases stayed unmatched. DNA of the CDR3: TGTGCCAGCAGTCAAGAACAGGGGGCGCCCAGAAATGAGCAGTTCTTC. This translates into CASSQEQGAPRNEQFF.

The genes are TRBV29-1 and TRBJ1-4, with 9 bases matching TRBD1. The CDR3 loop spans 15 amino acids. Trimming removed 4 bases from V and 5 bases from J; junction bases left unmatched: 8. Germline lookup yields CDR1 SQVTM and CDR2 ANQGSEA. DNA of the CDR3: TGCAGCGTTGTAACAGGGGGCGGTTTGAATGAAAAACTGTTTTTT. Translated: CSVVTGGGLNEKLFF. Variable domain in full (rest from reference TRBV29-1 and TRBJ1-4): SAVISQKPSRDICQRGTSLTIQCQVDSQVTMMFWYRQQPGQSLTLIATANQGSEATYESGFVIDKFPISRPNLTFSTLTVSNMSPEDSSIYLCSVVTGGGLNEKLFFGSGTQLSVL.

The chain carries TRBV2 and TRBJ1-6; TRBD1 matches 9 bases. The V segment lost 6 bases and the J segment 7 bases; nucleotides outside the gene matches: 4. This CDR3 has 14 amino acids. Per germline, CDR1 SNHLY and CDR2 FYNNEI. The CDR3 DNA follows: TGTGCCAGCAGGACCGGGACAGGGAATTCACCCCTCCACTTT. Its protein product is CASRTGTGNSPLHF.

The CDR3 reads CATSRQGADEKLFF. DNA for the CDR3: TGTGCCACCAGCAGACAGGGGGCAGATGAAAAACTGTTTTTT. V usage is TRBV15 and J usage is TRBJ1-4; 8 bases align to TRBD1. With 2 bases clipped from V and 6 bases from J, the junction kept 2 bases outside the gene matches. The CDR3 totals 14 residues. Germline-derived CDR1 and CDR2 are LNHNV and YYDKDF (reference sequence). Full variable domain (missing parts from reference TRBV15 and TRBJ1-4): DAMVIQNPRYQVTQFGKPVTLSCSQTLNHNVMYWYQQKSSQAPKLLFHYYDKDFNNEADTPDNFQSRRPNTSFCFLDIRSPGLGDTAMYLCATSRQGADEKLFFGSGTQLSVL.

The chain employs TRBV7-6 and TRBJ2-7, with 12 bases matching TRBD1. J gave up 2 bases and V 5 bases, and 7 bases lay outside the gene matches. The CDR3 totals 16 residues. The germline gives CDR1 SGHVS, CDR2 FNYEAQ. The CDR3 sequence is CASSLGTGGVAYEQYF. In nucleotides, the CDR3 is TGTGCCAGCAGCCTAGGGACAGGGGGCGTAGCCTACGAGCAGTACTTC.

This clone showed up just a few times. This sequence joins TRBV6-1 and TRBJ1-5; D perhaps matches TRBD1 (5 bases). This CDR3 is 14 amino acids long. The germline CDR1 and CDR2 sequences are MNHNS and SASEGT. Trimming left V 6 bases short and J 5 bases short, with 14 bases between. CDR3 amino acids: CASRDPGSDQPQHF. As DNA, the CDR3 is TGTGCCAGCAGGGACCCAGGGTCCGATCAGCCCCAGCATTTT.

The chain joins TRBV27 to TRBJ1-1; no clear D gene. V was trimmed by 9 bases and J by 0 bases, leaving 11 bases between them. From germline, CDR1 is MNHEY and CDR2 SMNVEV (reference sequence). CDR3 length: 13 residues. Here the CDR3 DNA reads TGTGCCAGTGAGAAAGGCTTGAACACTGAAGCTTTCTTT. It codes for CASEKGLNTEAFF.

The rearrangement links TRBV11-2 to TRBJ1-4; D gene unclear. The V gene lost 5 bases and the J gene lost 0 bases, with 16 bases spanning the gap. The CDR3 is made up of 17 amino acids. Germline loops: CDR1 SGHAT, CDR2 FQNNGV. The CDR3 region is CASSLRSPAATNEKLFF. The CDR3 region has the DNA TGTGCCAGCAGCCTCCGTAGCCCGGCTGCAACTAATGAAAAACTGTTTTTT.

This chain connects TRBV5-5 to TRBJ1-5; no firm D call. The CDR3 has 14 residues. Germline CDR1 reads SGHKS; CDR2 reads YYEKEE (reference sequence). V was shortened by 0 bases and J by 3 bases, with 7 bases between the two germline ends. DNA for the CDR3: TGTGCCAGCAGCTTGGGTCAGTTCAATCAGCCCCAGCATTTT. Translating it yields CASSLGQFNQPQHF.

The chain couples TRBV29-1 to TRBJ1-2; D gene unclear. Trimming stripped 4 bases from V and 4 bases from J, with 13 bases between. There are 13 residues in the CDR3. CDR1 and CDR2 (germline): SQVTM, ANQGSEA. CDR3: CSVVGTTGYGYTF. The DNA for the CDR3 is TGCAGCGTTGTGGGAACGACGGGCTATGGCTACACCTTC.

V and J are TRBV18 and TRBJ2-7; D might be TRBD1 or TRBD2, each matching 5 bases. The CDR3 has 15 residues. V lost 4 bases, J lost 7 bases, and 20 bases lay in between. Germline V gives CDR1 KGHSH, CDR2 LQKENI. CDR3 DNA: TGTGCCAGCTCACAAGCCGGGACGGAACCTCGAGAGCAGTACTTC. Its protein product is CASSQAGTEPREQYF.

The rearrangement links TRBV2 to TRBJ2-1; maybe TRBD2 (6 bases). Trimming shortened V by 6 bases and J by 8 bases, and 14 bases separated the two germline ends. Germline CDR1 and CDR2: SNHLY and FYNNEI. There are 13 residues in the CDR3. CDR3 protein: CASRRLVADEQFF. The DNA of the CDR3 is TGTGCCAGCAGAAGACTAGTTGCAGATGAGCAGTTCTTC.

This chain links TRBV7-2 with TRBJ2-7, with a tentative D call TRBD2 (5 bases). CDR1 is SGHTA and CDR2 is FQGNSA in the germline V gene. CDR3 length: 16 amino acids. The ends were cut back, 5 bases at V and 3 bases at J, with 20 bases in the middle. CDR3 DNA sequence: TGTGCCAGCAGCCAAAGGTATGAGCGGTTCTACTACGAGCAGTACTTC. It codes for CASSQRYERFYYEQYF.

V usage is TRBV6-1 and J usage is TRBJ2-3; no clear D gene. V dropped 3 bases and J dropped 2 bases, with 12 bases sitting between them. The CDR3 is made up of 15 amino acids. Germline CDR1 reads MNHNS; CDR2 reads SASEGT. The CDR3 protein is CASSETLYDTDTQYF. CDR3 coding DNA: TGTGCCAGCAGTGAGACACTTTACGACACAGATACGCAGTATTTT.

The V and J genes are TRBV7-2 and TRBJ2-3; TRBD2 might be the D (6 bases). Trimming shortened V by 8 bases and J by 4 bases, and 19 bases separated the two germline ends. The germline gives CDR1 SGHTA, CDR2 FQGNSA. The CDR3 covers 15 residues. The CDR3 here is CASCRLGGAADTQYF. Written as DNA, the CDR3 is TGTGCCAGCTGCAGGCTGGGGGGAGCGGCAGATACGCAGTATTTT.

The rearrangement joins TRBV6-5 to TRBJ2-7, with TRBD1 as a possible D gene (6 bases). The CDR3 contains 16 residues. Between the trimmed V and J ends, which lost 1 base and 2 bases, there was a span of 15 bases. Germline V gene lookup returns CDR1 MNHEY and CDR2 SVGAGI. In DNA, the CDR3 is TGTGCCAGCAGTTACTTATCGGGACAACGGCCCTACGAGCAGTACTTC. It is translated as CASSYLSGQRPYEQYF.

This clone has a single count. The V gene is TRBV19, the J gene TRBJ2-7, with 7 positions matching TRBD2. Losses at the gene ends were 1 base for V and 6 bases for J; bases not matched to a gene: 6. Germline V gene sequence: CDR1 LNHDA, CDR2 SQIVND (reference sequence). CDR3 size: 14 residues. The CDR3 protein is CASSIAGTIFEQYF. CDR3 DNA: TGTGCCAGTAGTATAGCTGGGACTATTTTCGAGCAGTACTTC.

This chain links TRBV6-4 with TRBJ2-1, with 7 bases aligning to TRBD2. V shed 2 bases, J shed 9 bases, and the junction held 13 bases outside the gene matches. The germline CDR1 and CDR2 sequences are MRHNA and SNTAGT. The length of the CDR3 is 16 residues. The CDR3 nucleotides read TGTGCCAGCAGTGACGGGGGAGGTGGCGGGAGTAGTGAGCAGTTCTTC. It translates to CASSDGGGGGSSEQFF.